This T cell receptor beta chain was sequenced during a study of Ad26.COV2.S vaccination and SARS-CoV-2 variants. Background on the study: Intramuscularly, Ad26.COV2.S was given either once or twice, 56 days apart.

TCRdb's table, derived via immunoSEQ multiplex PCR, lists solely in-frame clones and lacks some. The data contain 350,000 to 500,000 clones, roughly 87% of them singletons. The V gene lost 4 bases and the J gene lost 5 bases, with 15 bases spanning the gap. The germline V gene has CDR1 MNHEY and CDR2 SVGAGI. The CDR3 runs to 14 residues. This clone was detected once. Its antigen remains unidentified. The study's findings and limits: Those who received vaccine or placebo ended up with similar non-spike TCR breadth.

Treatment: some 20 received Ad26.COV2.S at low or high dose, single or two shots; about 5 received placebo; per-sample allocation not given. On day 63 after the first injection, vaccine and placebo recipients gave samples. The material was peripheral blood, obtained in a trial of Ad26.COV2.S vaccine versus placebo. The chain is built from TRBV6-5 and TRBJ2-7, with a tentative D call TRBD1 (5 bases). The origin of this receptor is a person aged 18-65 years who received the Ad26.COV2.S COVID-19 vaccine or a placebo. CDR3 coding DNA: TGTGCCAGCAGTTCTAACCGACAGTCCCACGAGCAGTACGTC. Translation gives CASSSNRQSHEQYV.